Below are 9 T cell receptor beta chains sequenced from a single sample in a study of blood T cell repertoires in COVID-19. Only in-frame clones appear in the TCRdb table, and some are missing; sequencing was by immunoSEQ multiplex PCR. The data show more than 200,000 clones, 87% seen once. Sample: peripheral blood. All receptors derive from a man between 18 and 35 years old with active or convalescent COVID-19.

DNA of the CDR3: TGTGCCAGCAGTACCGGGACAGGGTACGAGCAGTACTTC. The encoded protein is CASSTGTGYEQYF. The chain carries TRBV12-3 or TRBV12-4 and TRBJ2-7; 9 nucleotides agree with TRBD1. The CDR3 extends over 13 amino acids. Trimming cost V 5 bases and J 4 bases; bases outside gene matches: 3.

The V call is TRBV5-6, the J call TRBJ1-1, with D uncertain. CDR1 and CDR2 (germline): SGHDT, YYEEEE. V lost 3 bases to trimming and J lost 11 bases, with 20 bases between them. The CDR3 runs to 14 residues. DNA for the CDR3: TGTGCCAGCAGCTCCCTGACCCTGATATCAGCGGCTTTCTTT. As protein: CASSSLTLISAAFF.

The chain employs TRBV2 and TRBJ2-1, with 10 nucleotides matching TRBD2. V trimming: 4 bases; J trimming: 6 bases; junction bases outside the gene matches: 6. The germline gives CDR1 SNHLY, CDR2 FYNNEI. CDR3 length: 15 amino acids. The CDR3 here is CASSVLAGALNEQFF. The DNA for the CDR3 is TGTGCCAGCAGTGTCCTAGCGGGAGCTCTCAATGAGCAGTTCTTC.

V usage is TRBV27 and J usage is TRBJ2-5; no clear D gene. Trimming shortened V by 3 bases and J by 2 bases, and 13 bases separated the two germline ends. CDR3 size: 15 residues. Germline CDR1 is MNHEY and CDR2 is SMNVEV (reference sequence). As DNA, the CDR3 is TGTGCCAGCAGTTTTGCTATCAACCGACAAGAGACCCAGTACTTC. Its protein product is CASSFAINRQETQYF.

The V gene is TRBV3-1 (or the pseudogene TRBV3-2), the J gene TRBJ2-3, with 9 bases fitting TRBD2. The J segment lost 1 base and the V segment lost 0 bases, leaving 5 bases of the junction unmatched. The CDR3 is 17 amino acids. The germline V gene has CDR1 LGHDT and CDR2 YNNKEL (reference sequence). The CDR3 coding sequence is TGTGCCAGCAGCCAAGACGAGCGGGGGGCCCGCACAGATACGCAGTATTTT. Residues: CASSQDERGARTDTQYF.

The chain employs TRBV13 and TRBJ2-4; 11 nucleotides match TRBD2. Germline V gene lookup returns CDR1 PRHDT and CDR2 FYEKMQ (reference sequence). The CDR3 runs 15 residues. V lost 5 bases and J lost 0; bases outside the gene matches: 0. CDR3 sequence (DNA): TGTGCCAGCAGCGGACTAGCGGGAGCCAAAAACATTCAGTACTTC. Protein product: CASSGLAGAKNIQYF. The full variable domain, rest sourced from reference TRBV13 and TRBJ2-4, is AAGVIQSPRHLIKEKRETATLKCYPIPRHDTVYWYQQGPGQDPQFLISFYEKMQSDKGSIPDRFSAQQFSDYHSELNMSSLELGDSALYFCASSGLAGAKNIQYFGAGTRLSVL.

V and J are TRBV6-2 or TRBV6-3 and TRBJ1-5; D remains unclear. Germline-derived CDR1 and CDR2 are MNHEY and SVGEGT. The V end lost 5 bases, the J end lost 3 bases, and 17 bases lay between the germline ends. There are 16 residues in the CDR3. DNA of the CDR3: TGTGCCAGCAGTACCAGGCTAACCTTTTTCAATCAGCCCCAGCATTTT. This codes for CASSTRLTFFNQPQHF.

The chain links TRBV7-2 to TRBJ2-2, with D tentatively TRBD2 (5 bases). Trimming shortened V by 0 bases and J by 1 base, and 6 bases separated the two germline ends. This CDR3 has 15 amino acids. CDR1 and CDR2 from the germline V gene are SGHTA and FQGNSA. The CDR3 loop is CASSLASVNTGELFF. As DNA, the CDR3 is TGTGCCAGCAGCTTAGCTAGCGTGAACACCGGGGAGCTGTTTTTT.

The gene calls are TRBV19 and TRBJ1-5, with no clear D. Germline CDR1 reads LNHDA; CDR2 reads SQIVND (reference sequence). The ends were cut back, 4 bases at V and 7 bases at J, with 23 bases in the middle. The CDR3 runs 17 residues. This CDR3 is CASSTSLGGVHRQPQHF. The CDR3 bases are TGTGCCAGTAGTACGAGCCTGGGCGGGGTCCATAGGCAGCCCCAGCATTTT. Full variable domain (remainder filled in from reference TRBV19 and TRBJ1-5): DGGITQSPKYLFRKEGQNVTLSCEQNLNHDAMYWYRQDPGQGLRLIYYSQIVNDFQKGDIAEGYSVSREKKESFPLTVTSAQKNPTAFYLCASSTSLGGVHRQPQHFGDGTRLSIL.